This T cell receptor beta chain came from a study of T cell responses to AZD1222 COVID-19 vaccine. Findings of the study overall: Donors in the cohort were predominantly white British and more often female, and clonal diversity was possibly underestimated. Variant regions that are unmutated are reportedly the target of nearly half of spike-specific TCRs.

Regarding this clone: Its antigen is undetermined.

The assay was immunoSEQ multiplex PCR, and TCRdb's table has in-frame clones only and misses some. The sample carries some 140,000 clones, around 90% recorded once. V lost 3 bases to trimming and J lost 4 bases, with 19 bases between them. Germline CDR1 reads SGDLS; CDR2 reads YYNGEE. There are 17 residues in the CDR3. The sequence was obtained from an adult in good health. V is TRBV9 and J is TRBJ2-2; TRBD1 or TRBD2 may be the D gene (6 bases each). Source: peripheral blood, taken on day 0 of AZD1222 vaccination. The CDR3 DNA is TGTGCCAGCAGCGCAGGAGGGGGGCAGGAAGGCACCGGGGAGCTGTTTTTT. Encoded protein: CASSAGGGQEGTGELFF.